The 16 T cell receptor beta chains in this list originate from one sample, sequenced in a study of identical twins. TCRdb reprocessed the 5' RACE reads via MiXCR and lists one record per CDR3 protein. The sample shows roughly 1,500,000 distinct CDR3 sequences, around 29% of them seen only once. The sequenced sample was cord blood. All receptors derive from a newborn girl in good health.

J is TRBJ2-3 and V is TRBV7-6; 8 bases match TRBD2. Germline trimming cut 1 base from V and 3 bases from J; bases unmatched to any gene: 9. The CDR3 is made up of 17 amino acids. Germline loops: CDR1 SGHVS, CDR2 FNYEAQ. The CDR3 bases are TGTGCCAGCAGCTTAGGTTTGGGGCCGGGAGGGACAGATACGCAGTATTTT. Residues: CASSLGLGPGGTDTQYF.

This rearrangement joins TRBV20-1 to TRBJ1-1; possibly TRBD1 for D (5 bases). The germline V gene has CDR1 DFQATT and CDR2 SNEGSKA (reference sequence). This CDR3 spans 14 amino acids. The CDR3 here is CSCREGAVNTEAFF. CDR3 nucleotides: TGCAGCTGCAGGGAGGGCGCGGTAAACACTGAAGCTTTCTTT.

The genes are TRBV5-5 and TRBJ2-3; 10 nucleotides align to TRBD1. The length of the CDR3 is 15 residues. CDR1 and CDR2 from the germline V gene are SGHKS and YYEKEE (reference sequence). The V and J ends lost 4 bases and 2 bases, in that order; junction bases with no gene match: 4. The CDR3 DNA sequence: TGTGCCAGCAGCGACAGGGGGCGATTCACAGATACGCAGTATTTT. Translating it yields CASSDRGRFTDTQYF.

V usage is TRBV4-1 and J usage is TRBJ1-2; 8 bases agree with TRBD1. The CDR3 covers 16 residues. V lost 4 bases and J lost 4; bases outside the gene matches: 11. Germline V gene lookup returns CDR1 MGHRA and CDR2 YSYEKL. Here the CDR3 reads CASSLKMTGVGYGYTF. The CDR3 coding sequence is TGCGCCAGCAGCCTAAAAATGACAGGGGTGGGCTATGGCTACACCTTC.

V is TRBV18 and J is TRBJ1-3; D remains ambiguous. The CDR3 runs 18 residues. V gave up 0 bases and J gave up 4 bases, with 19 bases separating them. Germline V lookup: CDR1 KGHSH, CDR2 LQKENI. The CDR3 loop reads CASSPPLQLHASGNTIYF. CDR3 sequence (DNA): TGTGCCAGCTCACCACCGCTTCAGCTCCATGCTTCGGGAAACACCATATATTTT.

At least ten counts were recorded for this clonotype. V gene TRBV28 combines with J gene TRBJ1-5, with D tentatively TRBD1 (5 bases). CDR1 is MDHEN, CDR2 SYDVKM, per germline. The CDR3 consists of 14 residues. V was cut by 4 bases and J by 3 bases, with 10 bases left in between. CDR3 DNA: TGTGCCAGCAGTTCTGGGGCCTCCAATCAGCCCCAGCATTTT. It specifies CASSSGASNQPQHF.

This chain's CDR3 is CASTPDRKNTEAFF. CDR3 DNA: TGTGCCAGCACCCCGGACAGGAAGAACACTGAAGCTTTCTTT. V and J are TRBV12-3 or TRBV12-4 and TRBJ1-1; 7 bases match TRBD1. The CDR3 has 14 residues. V dropped 7 bases and J dropped 1; count of bases not matched to a gene: 6.

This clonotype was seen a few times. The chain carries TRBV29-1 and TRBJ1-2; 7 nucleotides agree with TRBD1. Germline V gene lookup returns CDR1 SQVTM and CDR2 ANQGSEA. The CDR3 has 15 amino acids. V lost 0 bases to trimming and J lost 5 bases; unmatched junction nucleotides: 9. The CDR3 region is CSVEDGGPQGYGYTF. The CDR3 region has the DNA TGCAGCGTTGAAGATGGGGGGCCACAGGGGTATGGCTACACCTTC.

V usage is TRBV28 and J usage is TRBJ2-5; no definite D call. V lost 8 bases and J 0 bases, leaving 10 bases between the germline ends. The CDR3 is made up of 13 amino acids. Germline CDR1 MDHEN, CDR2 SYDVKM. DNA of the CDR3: TGTGCCAGCGGTGTGGGGTACCAAGAGACCCAGTACTTC. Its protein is CASGVGYQETQYF.

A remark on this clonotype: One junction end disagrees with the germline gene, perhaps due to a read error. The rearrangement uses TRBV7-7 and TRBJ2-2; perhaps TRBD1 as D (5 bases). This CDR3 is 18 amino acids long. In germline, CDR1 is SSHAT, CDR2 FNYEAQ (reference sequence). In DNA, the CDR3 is TGTGCTAGCAGCTTGGAGACAGTGCACCCCGCGAACACCGGGGAGCTGTTTTTT. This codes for CASSLETVHPANTGELFF.

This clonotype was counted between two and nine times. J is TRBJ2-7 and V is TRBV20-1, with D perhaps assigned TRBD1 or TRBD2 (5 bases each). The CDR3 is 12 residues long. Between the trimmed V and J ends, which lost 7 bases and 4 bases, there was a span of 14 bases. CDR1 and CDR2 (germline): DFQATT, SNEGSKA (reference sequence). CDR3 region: CSVASWGYEQYF. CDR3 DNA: TGCAGTGTTGCCTCCTGGGGGTACGAGCAGTACTTC.

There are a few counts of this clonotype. CDR3 sequence (DNA): TGCAGTGCTGCAACCCTCACAGATACGCAGTATTTT. Encoded protein: CSAATLTDTQYF. The rearrangement links TRBV20-1 to TRBJ2-3; D not certain. This CDR3 has 12 residues. V was clipped by 5 bases and J by 2 bases, with 8 bases between them. Germline V gene lookup returns CDR1 DFQATT and CDR2 SNEGSKA (reference sequence).

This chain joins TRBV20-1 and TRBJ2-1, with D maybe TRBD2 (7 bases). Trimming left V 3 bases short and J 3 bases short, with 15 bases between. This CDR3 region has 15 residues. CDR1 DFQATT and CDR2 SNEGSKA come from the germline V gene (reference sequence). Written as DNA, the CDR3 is TGCAGTGCTAGGGCTAGCGGAGGGGGCTACAATGAGCAGTTCTTC. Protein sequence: CSARASGGGYNEQFF.

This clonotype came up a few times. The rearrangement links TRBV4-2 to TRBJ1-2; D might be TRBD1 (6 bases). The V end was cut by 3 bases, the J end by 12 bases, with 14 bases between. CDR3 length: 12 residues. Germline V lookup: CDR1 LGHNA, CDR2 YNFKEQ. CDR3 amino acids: CASSHDYDRHTF. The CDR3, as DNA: TGTGCCAGCAGCCACGACTACGACAGGCACACCTTC.

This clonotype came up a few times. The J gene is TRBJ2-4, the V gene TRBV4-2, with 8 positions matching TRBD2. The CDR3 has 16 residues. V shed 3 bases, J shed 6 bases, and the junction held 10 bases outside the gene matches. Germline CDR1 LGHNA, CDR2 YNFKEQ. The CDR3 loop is CASSHNGRAAANIQYF. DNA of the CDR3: TGTGCCAGCAGCCACAACGGGAGGGCCGCGGCAAACATTCAGTACTTC.

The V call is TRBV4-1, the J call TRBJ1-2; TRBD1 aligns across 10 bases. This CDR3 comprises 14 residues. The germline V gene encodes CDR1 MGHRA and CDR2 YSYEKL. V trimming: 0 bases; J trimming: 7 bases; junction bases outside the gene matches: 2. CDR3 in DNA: TGCGCCAGCAGCCAAGATGGGACAGGGGTTGGCTACACCTTC. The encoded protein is CASSQDGTGVGYTF.